The 13 T cell receptor beta chains listed next were all sequenced from one sample in a study of T cell changes during pregnancy in multiple sclerosis. Using immunoSEQ multiplex PCR, the repertoire was profiled, and TCRdb retains in-frame clones only, with some absent. The sample includes roughly 84,000 clones, 93% seen only once; the top ten take roughly 1.4%. The source was peripheral blood, collected in the third trimester of pregnancy. Source of these receptors: a female donor in good health, enrolled as a control in a pregnancy study.

This chain joins TRBV6-1 and TRBJ2-7; 8 bases map to TRBD1. The CDR3 is 14 amino acids. J was trimmed by 3 bases and V by 5 bases; bases with no gene match: 6. The germline V gene has CDR1 MNHNS and CDR2 SASEGT. CDR3 nucleotide sequence: TGTGCCAGCAGTAAGACAGGGGCATTCTACGAGCAGTACTTC. Protein product: CASSKTGAFYEQYF.

The chain has TRBV20-1 and TRBJ2-5, with TRBD2 as a possible D gene (5 bases). The germline V gene encodes CDR1 DFQATT and CDR2 SNEGSKA (reference sequence). The CDR3 contains 11 residues. V lost 3 bases, J lost 5 bases, and 7 bases lay in between. The CDR3 spells CSASGVETQYF. For the CDR3, the DNA is TGCAGTGCTAGCGGGGTGGAGACCCAGTACTTC.

The chain recombines TRBV28 with TRBJ2-7; 8 bases align to TRBD2. Germline V gene lookup returns CDR1 MDHEN and CDR2 SYDVKM. The CDR3 contains 14 residues. V lost 6 bases, J lost 0 bases, and 4 bases stayed unmatched. The CDR3 here is CASSPGGASYEQYF. DNA for the CDR3: TGTGCCAGCAGCCCCGGGGGGGCCTCCTACGAGCAGTACTTC.

This sequence joins TRBV2 and TRBJ2-5; tentatively, D is TRBD2 (6 bases). Germline V gene data show CDR1 as SNHLY and CDR2 as FYNNEI. V was pared by 3 bases and J by 7 bases, with 15 bases between. The CDR3 loop spans 14 amino acids. The CDR3 region is CASSEEAEGRTQYF. For the CDR3, the DNA is TGTGCCAGCAGTGAGGAGGCGGAGGGACGGACCCAGTACTTC. Drawing the rest from reference TRBV2 and TRBJ2-5, the complete variable domain is EPEVTQTPSHQVTQMGQEVILRCVPISNHLYFYWYRQILGQKVEFLVSFYNNEISEKSEIFDDQFSVERPDGSNFTLKIRSTKLEDSAMYFCASSEEAEGRTQYFGPGTRLLVL.

The genes are TRBV28 and TRBJ1-3; D not resolved. Trimming removed 7 bases at V and 0 bases at J, with 22 bases between. Germline values: CDR1 MDHEN, CDR2 SYDVKM. The CDR3 is 18 amino acids. CDR3 nucleotide sequence: TGTGCCAGCACTTCATACGGGGAGAGTAAGGGCTCTGGAAACACCATATATTTT. It specifies CASTSYGESKGSGNTIYF.

The chain joins TRBV29-1 to TRBJ1-1, with a weak D call TRBD1 (5 bases). V shed 3 bases and J shed 0 bases, with 11 bases lying between them. The CDR3 is 14 residues long. Germline V gene lookup returns CDR1 SQVTM and CDR2 ANQGSEA. The CDR3 DNA follows: TGCAGCGTTGATGGGGGGGGAATGAACACTGAAGCTTTCTTT. This translates into CSVDGGGMNTEAFF.

This chain links TRBV28 with TRBJ2-7; tentative D call: TRBD2 (6 bases). The CDR3 is 14 residues long. Trimming stripped 8 bases from V and 2 bases from J, with 16 bases between. The V gene's germline CDR1 is MDHEN and CDR2 SYDVKM. CDR3 DNA sequence: TGTGCCAGCCTCTCCGGGACTTCCGCCTACGAGCAGTACTTC. Amino acid sequence: CASLSGTSAYEQYF.

The chain is built from TRBV5-1 and TRBJ2-1; 7 nucleotides line up with TRBD1. Per the germline V gene, CDR1 is SGHRS and CDR2 is YFSETQ. The length of the CDR3 is 17 residues. Trimming took 5 bases from V and 0 from J; bases not matched to a gene: 11. The CDR3 region is CASREGGVPSSYNEQFF. As DNA, the CDR3 is TGCGCCAGCAGAGAAGGGGGCGTCCCCAGCTCCTACAATGAGCAGTTCTTC.

Only a few counts were recorded for this clone. This chain uses TRBV28 with TRBJ2-7; 7 bases map to TRBD1. The CDR3 has 11 residues. The germline V gene encodes CDR1 MDHEN and CDR2 SYDVKM. Unmatched junction bases numbered 0, after V lost 7 bases and J lost 3 bases. The CDR3 reads CASNRGYEQYF. In DNA form, the CDR3 reads TGTGCCAGCAACAGGGGCTACGAGCAGTACTTC.

This chain uses TRBV2 with TRBJ2-1; 13 nucleotides match TRBD2. This CDR3 has 15 amino acids. Trimming at V came to 7 bases and at J to 9 bases, leaving 9 bases not matched to a gene. Germline V gives CDR1 SNHLY, CDR2 FYNNEI. In DNA form, the CDR3 reads TGTGCCAGCAAAGAGACTAGCGGGAGGCGAGGTGAGCAGTTCTTC. This sequence encodes CASKETSGRRGEQFF. Full variable domain (rest looked up from reference TRBV2 and TRBJ2-1): EPEVTQTPSHQVTQMGQEVILRCVPISNHLYFYWYRQILGQKVEFLVSFYNNEISEKSEIFDDQFSVERPDGSNFTLKIRSTKLEDSAMYFCASKETSGRRGEQFFGPGTRLTVL.

CDR3 nucleotide sequence: TGCAGCGTTGAAGATTTCGGCGGGATGTTGGGCAATGAGCAGTTCTTC. As protein: CSVEDFGGMLGNEQFF. The V gene is TRBV29-1, the J gene TRBJ2-1; TRBD2 is a possible D gene (6 bases). In germline, CDR1 is SQVTM, CDR2 ANQGSEA. The CDR3 length is 16 residues. V was pared by 0 bases and J by 6 bases, with 18 bases between.

This chain joins TRBV11-3 and TRBJ1-1; maybe TRBD1 (6 bases). CDR3 length: 12 amino acids. Germline lookup yields CDR1 SGHNT and CDR2 YENEEA. Trimming took 5 bases from V and 5 from J, leaving 9 bases between them. The CDR3, as DNA: TGTGCCAGCAGCAGGGGGGGGACTGAAGCTTTCTTT. Protein: CASSRGGTEAFF.

The rearrangement joins TRBV28 to TRBJ2-1; D may be TRBD2 (6 bases). The CDR3 has 13 residues. Trimming took 6 bases from V and 8 from J, leaving 14 bases between them. CDR1 is MDHEN, CDR2 SYDVKM, per germline. The CDR3 loop is CASSQTSLHEQFF. The CDR3 nucleotides read TGTGCCAGCAGCCAGACTAGTTTGCATGAGCAGTTCTTC. Full variable domain (rest looked up from reference TRBV28 and TRBJ2-1): DVKVTQSSRYLVKRTGEKVFLECVQDMDHENMFWYRQDPGLGLRLIYFSYDVKMKEKGDIPEGYSVSREKKERFSLILESASTNQTSMYLCASSQTSLHEQFFGPGTRLTVL.